This section outlines one T cell receptor (beta chain) sequence together with its context. Its antigen is as yet unknown. This CDR3 comprises 14 residues. Trimming took off 10 bases at V and 3 bases at J, with 16 bases between the two ends. Germline V gives CDR1 LNHDA, CDR2 SQIVND (reference sequence). The table came from immunoSEQ multiplex PCR; TCRdb's copy has only in-frame clones and leaves some out. The table records tens of thousands of clones, approximately 90% of them present only once. The record originates from a study of T cell responses to AZD1222 COVID-19 vaccine. Whole-study results and caveats: There were mostly white British donors and more females than males, and clonal diversity was possibly underestimated. Vaccine-related CD4 TCRs covered spike, predominating at 160-218 and 743-854.

The receptor was derived from an adult who received the AZD1222 COVID-19 vaccine. This material consisted of peripheral blood, taken 28 days after the second AZD1222 dose. The chain combines TRBV19 with TRBJ1-5, with D unclear. CDR3 loop: CATKRVGDNQPQHF. The CDR3 DNA sequence: TGTGCCACCAAACGGGTCGGGGACAATCAGCCCCAGCATTTT.